These 22 T cell receptor beta chains share one sample of origin, sequenced in a study of cytomegalovirus exposure and HLA in healthy donors (dated by TCRdb to 2016 to 2017). Library construction relied on the immunoSEQ multiplex PCR assay. A mixture of 60 forward primers for TCR Vbeta segments and 13 reverse primers for TCR Jbeta segments was used in the multiplex PCR. TCRdb provides this immuneACCESS table in a form limited to in-frame rearrangements. Some clones are lacking; in checked studies, under half of them reflect an unresolved V gene, and why the rest are absent is not known. The table held for this sample gives 140,000 to 150,000 clones. Around 0.96% of the sample belongs to the ten largest clones. The sequenced material came from PBMCs. Receptors were obtained from a male donor in good health and CMV-seronegative.

CDR3 protein: CASTMTPSGRGNEQYF. CDR3 nucleotide sequence: TGTGCCAGCACCATGACCCCGAGCGGGAGGGGAAACGAGCAGTACTTC. The chain carries TRBV2 and TRBJ2-7; 10 bases match TRBD2. Germline trimming cut 7 bases from V and 5 bases from J; bases unmatched to any gene: 14. CDR1 is SNHLY, CDR2 FYNNEI, per germline. The CDR3 is 16 amino acids.

V is TRBV6-5 and J is TRBJ2-3; 7 bases fit TRBD1. This CDR3 contains 15 residues. J gave up 2 bases and V 0 bases, and 2 bases lay outside the gene matches. From germline, CDR1 is MNHEY and CDR2 SVGAGI. Written as DNA, the CDR3 is TGTGCCAGCAGTTACTCTAGGGGGCTCACAGATACGCAGTATTTT. Amino acids: CASSYSRGLTDTQYF.

As DNA, the CDR3 is TGTGCCAGTAGCCTGAACGGAGACATTCAGTACTTC. It specifies CASSLNGDIQYF. The J gene is TRBJ2-4, the V gene TRBV19; D call uncertain. Germline loops: CDR1 LNHDA, CDR2 SQIVND (reference sequence). V lost 6 bases to trimming and J lost 8 bases, with 11 bases between them. CDR3 size: 12 residues.

The chain uses TRBV19 and TRBJ1-6, with D uncertain. V was shortened by 6 bases and J by 3 bases, with 9 bases between the two germline ends. CDR1 is LNHDA, CDR2 SQIVND, per germline (reference sequence). The CDR3 consists of 14 residues. CDR3 residues: CASRMEGYNSPLHF. CDR3 in DNA: TGTGCCAGTAGAATGGAGGGCTATAATTCACCCCTCCACTTT.

The chain is built from TRBV6-5 and TRBJ1-3; D unresolved. The CDR3 length is 13 residues. V gave up 2 bases and J gave up 1 base, with 3 bases separating them. Per the germline V gene, CDR1 is MNHEY and CDR2 is SVGAGI. As DNA, the CDR3 is TGTGCCAGCAGTTACCGTTCTGGAAACACCATATATTTT. This gives the protein CASSYRSGNTIYF.

The chain couples TRBV5-1 to TRBJ2-3, with TRBD2 matching 14 bases. The CDR3 extends over 18 amino acids. Germline values: CDR1 SGHRS, CDR2 YFSETQ. V shed 3 bases, J shed 5 bases, and the junction held 11 bases outside the gene matches. The CDR3 DNA reads TGCGCCAGCAGCTCGCCGGGACTAGCGGGAGCTGGGGAAGATACGCAGTATTTT. Translating it yields CASSSPGLAGAGEDTQYF.

The chain joins TRBV7-6 to TRBJ2-7, with TRBD1 matching over 12 bases. Germline values: CDR1 SGHVS, CDR2 FNYEAQ. The CDR3 runs 15 residues. V was clipped by 5 bases and J by 7 bases; unmatched bases: 9. CDR3 protein: CASSGDRGRTKEQYF. CDR3 DNA sequence: TGTGCCAGCAGCGGGGACAGGGGGCGCACTAAAGAGCAGTACTTC. The full variable domain, in which reference TRBV7-6 and TRBJ2-7 provide the parts outside the CDR3, is GAGVSQSPRYKVTKRGQDVALRCDPISGHVSLYWYRQALGQGPEFLTYFNYEAQQDKSGLPNDRFSAERPEGSISTLTIQRTEQRDSAMYRCASSGDRGRTKEQYFGPGTRLTVT.

The genes are TRBV9 and TRBJ1-5; 10 positions agree with TRBD1. Germline CDR1 SGDLS, CDR2 YYNGEE. The CDR3 sequence is 16 residues long. Trimming at V came to 10 bases and at J to 7 bases, leaving 17 bases not matched to a gene. The CDR3 sequence is CAGPKEGQGDGQPQHF. The CDR3 nucleotides are TGTGCCGGACCGAAGGAAGGACAGGGGGACGGACAGCCCCAGCATTTT.

This chain uses TRBV30 with TRBJ2-7, with D possibly being TRBD1 (6 bases). The CDR3 totals 12 residues. CDR1 and CDR2 (germline): GTSNPN, SVGIG (reference sequence). CDR3 nucleotides: TGTGCAGGGACATACAACTCCTACGAGCAGTACTTC. Translated, it gives CAGTYNSYEQYF.

The rearrangement joins TRBV19 to TRBJ1-2; 12 nucleotides align to TRBD1. Germline assignment: CDR1 LNHDA and CDR2 SQIVND (reference sequence). The ends lost 2 bases at V and 7 bases at J; junction bases unmatched: 8. The CDR3 runs to 16 residues. The CDR3 loop is CASSILRDRGRRGYTF. The CDR3, as DNA: TGTGCCAGTAGTATACTCCGGGACAGGGGGCGTCGTGGCTACACCTTC.

The chain links TRBV5-1 to TRBJ2-6; TRBD1 aligns across 8 bases. Germline-derived CDR1 and CDR2 are SGHRS and YFSETQ. This CDR3 region has 17 residues. V was pared by 4 bases and J by 0 bases, with 6 bases of the junction left unmatched. CDR3 sequence (DNA): TGCGCCAGCAGCCTCGGACAGGGAAACTCTGGGGCCAACGTCCTGACTTTC. As protein: CASSLGQGNSGANVLTF. The full variable domain, its missing parts supplied by reference TRBV5-1 and TRBJ2-6, is KAGVTQTPRYLIKTRGQQVTLSCSPISGHRSVSWYQQTPGQGLQFLFEYFSETQRNKGNFPGRFSGRQFSNSRSEMNVSTLELGDSALYLCASSLGQGNSGANVLTFGAGSRLTVL.

The V and J genes are TRBV19 and TRBJ2-3; D possibly corresponds to TRBD2 (5 bases). CDR3 length equals 14 residues. The V end was cut by 7 bases, the J end by 1 base, with 12 bases between. Germline CDR1 and CDR2: LNHDA and SQIVND (reference sequence). The CDR3 is CASKSGPGTDTQYF. For the CDR3, the DNA is TGTGCCAGTAAAAGCGGACCTGGCACAGATACGCAGTATTTT.

The gene calls are TRBV27 and TRBJ2-5; perhaps TRBD1 as D (5 bases). V was trimmed by 2 bases and J by 5 bases, leaving 12 bases between them. The CDR3 runs 14 residues. The germline V gene encodes CDR1 MNHEY and CDR2 SMNVEV (reference sequence). The DNA of the CDR3 is TGTGCCAGCAGTTTAAAGGGGATGGGCGAGACCCAGTACTTC. Encoded protein: CASSLKGMGETQYF.

The rearrangement links TRBV5-1 to TRBJ1-3, with a tentative D call TRBD1 (5 bases). V was cut by 0 bases and J by 3 bases, with 10 bases left in between. Germline V gene sequence: CDR1 SGHRS, CDR2 YFSETQ. This CDR3 has 15 amino acids. The CDR3 nucleotides are TGCGCCAGCAGCTTGGTAGGAGGGGATGGAAACACCATATATTTT. Encoded protein: CASSLVGGDGNTIYF.

The chain has TRBV19 and TRBJ2-5; 10 bases are shared with TRBD1. V dropped 7 bases and J dropped 3; count of bases not matched to a gene: 8. Looked up from germline, CDR1 is LNHDA and CDR2 is SQIVND (reference sequence). This CDR3 is 15 amino acids long. The CDR3 coding sequence is TGTGCCAGTAATTCGCTCGGGACAGGGGAAGAGACCCAGTACTTC. Translating it yields CASNSLGTGEETQYF.

The chain carries TRBV28 and TRBJ2-5; a weak D match, TRBD1 (5 bases). Looked up from germline, CDR1 is MDHEN and CDR2 is SYDVKM. The V and J ends lost 5 bases and 9 bases respectively, with 10 bases between them. CDR3 length equals 11 residues. The DNA of the CDR3 is TGTGCCAGCAGTCAGGGCCGACCCCAGTACTTC. This gives the protein CASSQGRPQYF.

V and J are TRBV11-2 and TRBJ1-2; D is uncertain. Trimming shortened V by 1 base and J by 7 bases, and 7 bases separated the two germline ends. The CDR3 loop spans 12 amino acids. Germline CDR1 reads SGHAT; CDR2 reads FQNNGV. This CDR3 reads CASSLGEAGYTF. CDR3 coding DNA: TGTGCCAGCAGCTTAGGGGAGGCTGGCTACACCTTC.

This chain uses TRBV6-5 with TRBJ1-1; D gene unclear. In germline, CDR1 is MNHEY, CDR2 SVGAGI. CDR3 length: 13 residues. Trimming cost V 3 bases and J 1 base, with 6 bases left between them. The CDR3 is CASSYWRNTEAFF. The CDR3 coding sequence is TGTGCCAGCAGTTATTGGAGGAACACTGAAGCTTTCTTT.

CDR3 protein: CASSFSPGTEAFF. CDR3 DNA sequence: TGTGCCAGCAGTTTCAGTCCGGGCACTGAAGCTTTCTTT. V usage is TRBV27 and J usage is TRBJ1-1; D not resolved. The germline V and J ends were trimmed by 3 bases and 4 bases, with 9 bases remaining between them. The CDR3 is 13 residues long. The germline V gene encodes CDR1 MNHEY and CDR2 SMNVEV (reference sequence).

The V call is TRBV30, the J call TRBJ2-1; D might be TRBD2 (5 bases). Trimming took 4 bases from V and 2 from J, leaving 9 bases between them. The CDR3 loop spans 13 amino acids. Germline V gives CDR1 GTSNPN, CDR2 SVGIG (reference sequence). CDR3 amino acids: CAWTADTYNEQFF. The DNA of the CDR3 is TGTGCCTGGACAGCGGATACCTACAATGAGCAGTTCTTC.

The chain links TRBV4-2 to TRBJ1-4; the D gene is possibly TRBD1 (6 bases). CDR1 is LGHNA, CDR2 YNFKEQ, per germline. Trimming took off 4 bases at V and 6 bases at J, with 21 bases between the two ends. This CDR3 is 17 amino acids long. The CDR3 sequence is CASSRTAPGTTDEKLFF. The CDR3 DNA follows: TGTGCCAGCAGCCGAACGGCGCCCGGGACAACGGATGAAAAACTGTTTTTT.

The chain recombines TRBV19 with TRBJ2-3; TRBD1 is a possible D gene (6 bases). V lost 11 bases to trimming and J lost 4 bases, with 16 bases between them. CDR3 length: 13 amino acids. Germline assignment: CDR1 LNHDA and CDR2 SQIVND (reference sequence). CDR3 sequence: CAGQTGGADTQYF. Here the CDR3 DNA reads TGTGCCGGCCAGACAGGCGGTGCAGATACGCAGTATTTT.